This entry lists 31 T cell receptor beta chains sequenced from one sample in a study of radiation and T cells in renal cell carcinoma. Generated by immunoSEQ multiplex PCR, the TCRdb table keeps only in-frame clones and is missing some. The sample shows 30,000 to 40,000 clones, roughly 80% of them seen only once. Sample time point: blood 4 weeks post-SBRT, at nephrectomy. Treatment of the sample: 15 Gy SBRT to primary tumor, nephrectomy 4 weeks later. The sequencing used blood, collected from a patient whose treatment included radiotherapy and nephrectomy. Source of these receptors: a man aged 55 to 70 with renal cell carcinoma.

The V call is TRBV5-1, the J call TRBJ2-3, with 9 bases aligning to TRBD2. There are 22 residues in the CDR3. Germline V gives CDR1 SGHRS, CDR2 YFSETQ. The junction had 29 bases not matched to a gene; V was cut back by 4 bases and J by 5 bases. CDR3 nucleotide sequence: TGCGCCAGCAGCCCGGCCAGGGCCTTGCCTGGGCTAGCGGGGCCTAGGGAAGATACGCAGTATTTT. Its translation is CASSPARALPGLAGPREDTQYF.

This chain connects TRBV30 to TRBJ2-7; D may match TRBD1 or TRBD2 (5 bases each). V lost 1 base and J lost 7, with 8 bases in between. The CDR3 is made up of 11 amino acids. The germline gives CDR1 GTSNPN, CDR2 SVGIG (reference sequence). The CDR3: CAWSAWGEQYF. In nucleotides, the CDR3 is TGTGCCTGGAGTGCATGGGGGGAGCAGTACTTC.

V and J are TRBV9 and TRBJ1-4; TRBD1 might be the D (5 bases). The germline V gene has CDR1 SGDLS and CDR2 YYNGEE. This CDR3 comprises 12 residues. Trimming took off 4 bases at V and 8 bases at J, with 9 bases between the two ends. CDR3: CASSHPGEKLFF. In nucleotides, the CDR3 is TGTGCCAGCAGCCATCCAGGGGAAAAACTGTTTTTT.

The chain has TRBV13 and TRBJ2-5; TRBD1 aligns across 10 bases. With the DNA end fitting TRBJ2-7 better, the J assignment may be wrong. Germline-derived CDR1 and CDR2 are PRHDT and FYEKMQ (reference sequence). CDR3 length: 14 residues. In nucleotides, the CDR3 is TGTGCCAGCAGCCCAGGACAGGGGGACGACGAGCAGTACTTC. Encoded protein: CASSPGQGDDEQYF.

CDR3 sequence: CASSRRGVADTQYF. Written as DNA, the CDR3 is TGTGCCAGCAGTCGTCGGGGGGTCGCAGATACGCAGTATTTT. The chain couples TRBV7-2 to TRBJ2-3; 7 nucleotides line up with TRBD2. This CDR3 is built from 14 residues. V was clipped by 6 bases and J by 4 bases; unmatched bases: 7. Germline-derived CDR1 and CDR2 are SGHTA and FQGNSA.

This chain uses TRBV15 with TRBJ2-5; 10 positions match TRBD1. The germline gives CDR1 LNHNV, CDR2 YYDKDF (reference sequence). V shed 1 base, J shed 1 base, and the junction held 6 bases outside the gene matches. This CDR3 comprises 17 residues. The CDR3 sequence is CATSRGQGATSQETQYF. CDR3 coding DNA: TGTGCCACCAGCAGAGGACAGGGGGCAACGAGCCAAGAGACCCAGTACTTC. Combining the CDR3 with reference TRBV15 and TRBJ2-5 gives the whole variable domain DAMVIQNPRYQVTQFGKPVTLSCSQTLNHNVMYWYQQKSSQAPKLLFHYYDKDFNNEADTPDNFQSRRPNTSFCFLDIRSPGLGDTAMYLCATSRGQGATSQETQYFGPGTRLLVL.

The V gene is TRBV5-1, the J gene TRBJ2-7; D remains ambiguous. With 1 base removed from V and 0 bases from J, the gap between germline ends came to 8 bases. This CDR3 has 14 amino acids. Germline V CDR1 and CDR2: SGHRS, YFSETQ. The CDR3 loop is CASSLPSSSYEQYF. The CDR3 region has the DNA TGCGCCAGCAGCTTGCCCTCTAGCTCCTACGAGCAGTACTTC.

In this sample, this clone turned up many times. CDR3 in amino acids: CASSLDGRGAFF. CDR3 nucleotide sequence: TGTGCCAGCAGCTTGGATGGTCGAGGAGCTTTCTTT. The V and J genes are TRBV7-2 and TRBJ1-1; D is uncertain. In germline, CDR1 is SGHTA, CDR2 FQGNSA. CDR3 size: 12 residues. Trimming stripped 3 bases from V and 10 bases from J, with 12 bases between.

This chain links TRBV11-2 with TRBJ2-7; D may be TRBD1 (6 bases). CDR1 and CDR2 (germline): SGHAT, FQNNGV. V lost 2 bases, J lost 0 bases, and 11 bases lay in between. The CDR3 length is 15 residues. The CDR3 sequence is CASSLIRGSSYEQYF. DNA of the CDR3: TGTGCCAGCAGCTTAATCAGGGGAAGCTCCTACGAGCAGTACTTC.

V usage is TRBV2 and J usage is TRBJ2-7; 8 nucleotides align to TRBD2. CDR1 is SNHLY, CDR2 FYNNEI, per germline. V was pared by 7 bases and J by 2 bases, with 10 bases of the junction left unmatched. The CDR3 consists of 15 residues. CDR3 nucleotides: TGTGCCAGCAACCCGGGCGGGAGGAGTACCTACGAGCAGTACTTC. The encoded protein is CASNPGGRSTYEQYF.

This sequence joins TRBV21-1 and TRBJ2-7; the table's D gene call, TRBD1, was not cross checked with the DNA. TRBV21-1 corresponds to a pseudogene. The CDR3 is 14 amino acids. The CDR3 here is CASSSTGGSYEQYF. CDR3 coding DNA: TGTGCCAGCAGCTCAACAGGGGGATCCTACGAGCAGTACTTC.

The chain couples TRBV9 to TRBJ2-7; D is perhaps TRBD2 (6 bases). V was pared by 0 bases and J by 3 bases, with 13 bases between. There are 15 residues in the CDR3. Looked up from germline, CDR1 is SGDLS and CDR2 is YYNGEE. CDR3 loop: CASSVGTEGSYEQYF. DNA of the CDR3: TGTGCCAGCAGCGTAGGGACGGAGGGGAGCTACGAGCAGTACTTC.

V and J are TRBV19 and TRBJ1-1; D possibly corresponds to TRBD1 (6 bases). Trimming removed 4 bases at V and 1 base at J, with 13 bases between. The CDR3 runs to 15 residues. Germline V lookup: CDR1 LNHDA, CDR2 SQIVND (reference sequence). CDR3 amino acids: CASSRGATRNTEAFF. DNA for the CDR3: TGTGCCAGTAGTAGGGGGGCCACCCGGAACACTGAAGCTTTCTTT.

The chain combines TRBV7-7 with TRBJ2-3; 8 nucleotides align to TRBD2. CDR1 SSHAT and CDR2 FNYEAQ come from the germline V gene (reference sequence). Trimming removed 3 bases from V and 4 bases from J; junction bases left unmatched: 3. There are 14 residues in the CDR3. CDR3 region: CASSFSGGADTQYF. CDR3 sequence (DNA): TGTGCCAGCAGCTTCTCGGGGGGGGCAGATACGCAGTATTTT.

The chain uses TRBV15 and TRBJ2-7, with D possibly matching TRBD1 (5 bases). This CDR3 comprises 15 residues. Per the germline V gene, CDR1 is LNHNV and CDR2 is YYDKDF (reference sequence). V was trimmed by 0 bases and J by 2 bases, leaving 11 bases between them. The CDR3 protein is CATSRDGAWTYEQYF. In DNA form, the CDR3 reads TGTGCCACCAGCAGAGATGGGGCATGGACCTACGAGCAGTACTTC. The full variable domain, in which reference TRBV15 and TRBJ2-7 provide the parts outside the CDR3, is DAMVIQNPRYQVTQFGKPVTLSCSQTLNHNVMYWYQQKSSQAPKLLFHYYDKDFNNEADTPDNFQSRRPNTSFCFLDIRSPGLGDTAMYLCATSRDGAWTYEQYFGPGTRLTVT.

This clone was detected only a few times. Its ends do not fully match the called genes, so a read error is possible. The chain combines TRBV6-1 with TRBJ1-5; D is perhaps TRBD1 (5 bases). The CDR3 is made up of 15 amino acids. CDR1 MNHNS and CDR2 SASEGT come from the germline V gene. This CDR3 is CASSPGLLSSQPQHF. The CDR3 DNA follows: TGTGCCAGCAGTCCGGGACTCCTAAGCAGTCAGCCCCAGCATTTT.

V and J are TRBV18 and TRBJ1-4, with D hard to call. Germline V gene data show CDR1 as KGHSH and CDR2 as LQKENI. The ends were cut back, 3 bases at V and 11 bases at J, with 10 bases in the middle. This CDR3 region has 12 residues. The CDR3 DNA sequence: TGTGCCAGCTCACCCCGGGGAGTTAAACTGTTTTTT. Translation: CASSPRGVKLFF.

J is TRBJ1-4 and V is TRBV6-5; TRBD1 is a possible D gene (6 bases). This CDR3 is 15 amino acids long. The germline CDR1 and CDR2 sequences are MNHEY and SVGAGI. V was pared by 5 bases and J by 0 bases, with 10 bases between. CDR3 loop: CASSRDISTNEKLFF. Written as DNA, the CDR3 is TGTGCCAGCAGTCGGGACATTTCAACTAATGAAAAACTGTTTTTT.

Details on this clone: This sample includes further DNA sequences coding for the same CDR3. The V call is TRBV18, the J call TRBJ2-3; weak D call: TRBD1 (6 bases). Trimming took 1 base from V and 3 from J, leaving 11 bases between them. The CDR3 spans 15 residues. Germline CDR1 is KGHSH and CDR2 is LQKENI. The CDR3 loop reads CASSPLQGRTDTQYF. CDR3 in DNA: TGTGCCAGCTCACCACTCCAGGGGCGGACAGATACGCAGTATTTT.

There are a few counts of this clone. V usage is TRBV21-1 and J usage is TRBJ1-1; the table's D call TRBD1 went unverified against the DNA. TRBV21-1 is listed as a pseudogene. This CDR3 is built from 14 residues. CDR3 amino acids: CARQNRGSNTEAFF. The CDR3 DNA reads as TGTGCCAGACAGAACAGGGGGTCGAACACTGAAGCTTTCTTT.

The chain combines TRBV7-9 with TRBJ2-6; D not resolved. The CDR3 is 15 amino acids. Germline V CDR1 and CDR2: SEHNR, FQNEAQ (reference sequence). The V and J ends lost 4 bases and 1 base respectively, with 8 bases between them. For the CDR3, the DNA is TGTGCCAGCAGCTCCGCTCGGTCTGGGGCCAACGTCCTGACTTTC. This gives the protein CASSSARSGANVLTF.

The chain carries TRBV30 and TRBJ1-4; D remains unclear. Trimming removed 3 bases from V and 0 bases from J, with 11 bases in between. The length of the CDR3 is 15 residues. The germline gives CDR1 GTSNPN, CDR2 SVGIG (reference sequence). The CDR3 region has the DNA TGTGCCTGGAGGTACGGAAAGGCAACTAATGAAAAACTGTTTTTT. Translation: CAWRYGKATNEKLFF.

The rearrangement uses TRBV6-6 and TRBJ1-1; D not resolved. With 0 bases removed from V and 3 bases from J, the gap between germline ends came to 11 bases. Germline CDR1 reads MNHNY; CDR2 reads SVGAGI (reference sequence). This CDR3 has 15 residues. The CDR3, as DNA: TGTGCCAGCAGTTACTCGTCGGAGGTGTACACTGAAGCTTTCTTT. This codes for CASSYSSEVYTEAFF.

V is TRBV7-2 and J is TRBJ1-1; 8 bases align to TRBD1. V lost 3 bases and J lost 2; bases outside the gene matches: 17. Germline CDR1 and CDR2: SGHTA and FQGNSA. The CDR3 runs to 19 residues. The CDR3 sequence: CASSFFFPPTGDPNTEAFF. DNA for the CDR3: TGTGCCAGCAGCTTTTTTTTCCCCCCGACAGGGGACCCAAACACTGAAGCTTTCTTT.

This chain joins TRBV13 and TRBJ2-1, with 8 positions matching TRBD1. The CDR3 covers 11 residues. Germline CDR1 reads PRHDT; CDR2 reads FYEKMQ (reference sequence). V was clipped by 10 bases and J by 6 bases; unmatched bases: 2. CDR3 sequence (DNA): TGTGCCACCGACAGGGGCAATGAGCAGTTCTTC. It codes for CATDRGNEQFF.

The chain couples TRBV28 to TRBJ1-1; D gene uncertain. Per germline, CDR1 MDHEN and CDR2 SYDVKM. V lost 5 bases to trimming and J lost 3 bases, with 13 bases between them. The CDR3 is 14 residues long. The CDR3 coding sequence is TGTGCCAGCAGTACCCCCAGTCGACACACTGAAGCTTTCTTT. Its translation is CASSTPSRHTEAFF.

In its sample, this clone was seen once. The chain employs TRBV13 and TRBJ2-1, with D maybe TRBD2 (6 bases). This CDR3 has 16 amino acids. Per germline, CDR1 PRHDT and CDR2 FYEKMQ (reference sequence). The V end lost 2 bases, the J end lost 4 bases, and 15 bases lay between the germline ends. This chain's CDR3 is CASSLISASEYNEQFF. CDR3 DNA: TGTGCCAGCAGCTTAATCTCGGCTAGCGAGTACAATGAGCAGTTCTTC.

The V call is TRBV29-1, the J call TRBJ1-2; D gene ambiguous. The V end was cut by 6 bases, the J end by 4 bases, with 12 bases between. This CDR3 contains 12 residues. Germline-derived CDR1 and CDR2 are SQVTM and ANQGSEA. CDR3 DNA sequence: TGCAGCGTCGGGGATACTCTCTATGGCTACACCTTC. Translating gives CSVGDTLYGYTF. Filled out from reference TRBV29-1 and TRBJ1-2, the complete variable domain reads SAVISQKPSRDICQRGTSLTIQCQVDSQVTMMFWYRQQPGQSLTLIATANQGSEATYESGFVIDKFPISRPNLTFSTLTVSNMSPEDSSIYLCSVGDTLYGYTFGSGTRLTVV.

This sequence joins TRBV4-3 and TRBJ2-7; D gene ambiguous. V lost 0 bases and J 5 bases, leaving 8 bases between the germline ends. Germline CDR1 reads LGHNA; CDR2 reads YSLEER. The CDR3 is 13 residues long. The CDR3 loop is CASSQEGWDEQYF. CDR3 DNA: TGCGCCAGCAGCCAAGAGGGTTGGGACGAGCAGTACTTC.

The CDR3 protein is CASSLTGTVGELFF. DNA of the CDR3: TGTGCCAGCAGCTTAACAGGGACGGTCGGGGAGCTGTTTTTT. The V gene is TRBV5-6, the J gene TRBJ2-2, with D maybe TRBD1 (6 bases). The V gene lost 2 bases and the J gene lost 7 bases, with 12 bases spanning the gap. CDR3 size: 14 residues. In germline, CDR1 is SGHDT, CDR2 YYEEEE.

The rearrangement uses TRBV6-5 and TRBJ2-6; TRBD1 might be the D (5 bases). The CDR3 covers 15 residues. The V gene lost 6 bases and the J gene lost 0 bases, with 9 bases spanning the gap. The V gene's germline CDR1 is MNHEY and CDR2 SVGAGI. The CDR3 is CASRIDSSGANVLTF. CDR3 DNA: TGTGCCAGCAGGATTGACAGCTCTGGGGCCAACGTCCTGACTTTC.